This is a list of T cell receptor beta chains from one sample in a study of blood T cells in healthy people across ages. MiXCR, run by TCRdb on the 5' RACE reads, gives a single entry per CDR3 protein. The sample has 550,000 to 750,000 distinct CDR3 sequences, 20% to 25% seen once. Sequenced: blood. These receptor sequences come from a man aged 65 to 79 in good health. The conserved cysteine and the conserved F or W are not part of the CDR3 here. The order of the fields is clone size, J gene, V gene, CDR3 protein. The listing skips clone size in some rows; elsewhere it reads once, few, many or a size class.

NA	NA	TRBV28	ASSWSRGQEFQETQY
few	TRBJ2-1	TRBV4-2	ASSRQQGNNEQF
NA	TRBJ1-2	TRBV11-2	ASSLDNTQGPGYT
few	TRBJ1-1	TRBV5-1	ASSLAGTGGNTEAF
few	TRBJ2-3	TRBV15	ATSRVSGRLTDTQY
NA	TRBJ1-4	TRBV20-1	SARDISSGNEKLF
many	TRBJ2-4	TRBV5-1	ASSLTGGEDIQY
many	TRBJ1-2	TRBV20-1	SAPLDSAGGYT
NA	TRBJ2-1	TRBV25-1	ASSGTSGRGGYEQF
few	TRBJ1-1	TRBV28	ASSHRGGFNTEAF
few	TRBJ2-2	TRBV11-1	ASSLASAGELF
few	TRBJ2-6	TRBV29-1	SALSGANVLT
NA	TRBJ2-1	TRBV28	ASRVGVTGINEQF
NA	TRBJ2-1	TRBV5-1	ASSLEGTSYNEQF
NA	TRBJ2-7	TRBV6-6	ASSYNGAYEQY
few	TRBJ1-1	TRBV20-1	SAKATGGFTEAF
NA	TRBJ2-3	TRBV4-1	ASSQVLAGRIDTQY
few	TRBJ2-2	TRBV4-3	ASSLAIGGTGELF
NA	TRBJ2-2	TRBV29-1	SVEGRVNTGELF
NA	TRBJ2-7	TRBV20-1	SARDSGTGRYEQY
few	NA	TRBV20-1	SASISYEQY
many	TRBJ2-7	TRBV29-1	SVEDQEGTSGYEQY
NA	TRBJ2-5	TRBV2	ASSSGVWETQY
many	TRBJ2-1	TRBV7-8	ASSLGVGTFNEQF
NA	TRBJ2-3	TRBV12-3/TRBV12-4	ASSPGLAGSADTQY
NA	TRBJ2-3	TRBV6-1	ASEPSAGSTDTQY
NA	TRBJ2-7	TRBV15	ATSRGRGDYEQY
NA	TRBJ2-7	TRBV20-1	SARGSGEQY
NA	TRBJ1-3	TRBV12-3/TRBV12-4	ASSPNPLFGRSSGNTIY
NA	TRBJ2-7	TRBV20-1	SASGELSYEQY
many	TRBJ2-7	TRBV6-5	ASSPGTSVYEQY
few	TRBJ1-1	TRBV27	ASSLDGTGGAGTEAF
NA	TRBJ1-2	TRBV20-1	SVGPEGYT
few	TRBJ1-4	TRBV4-1	ASRLGGFGEKLF
few	TRBJ2-1	TRBV7-3	ASSPFTGTSGRAANEQF
few	TRBJ2-7	TRBV6-1	ASSEVSSGYEQY
NA	TRBJ2-5	TRBV5-5	ASSFRGTSGQETQY
NA	TRBJ1-1	TRBV14	ASSQTTGTEAF
few	TRBJ1-1	TRBV9	ASSPGGRGYMNTEAF
NA	TRBJ1-2	TRBV5-1	ASSLTGGTNYGYT
NA	TRBJ1-1	TRBV5-1	ASSLGTGGDTEAF
few	TRBJ1-2	TRBV3-1	ASSQGLGGQYGYT
many	TRBJ2-5	TRBV12-3/TRBV12-4	ASSLPPGETQY
few	TRBJ2-5	TRBV2	ASRGVKQETQY
few	TRBJ2-5	TRBV19	ASSFGTQNGETQY
NA	TRBJ2-1	TRBV7-9	ASSLQLHNEQF
few	TRBJ2-5	TRBV10-3	AVGGGLQETQY
few	TRBJ2-5	TRBV20-1	SASSAKGETQY
many	TRBJ2-5	TRBV5-1	ASSWIWDRTETQY
few	TRBJ2-2	TRBV12-5	ASGLVLGELNGELF
NA	TRBJ1-4	TRBV15	ATSPLVGDRSEKLF